Sequencing of this T cell receptor (beta chain) was carried out in a study of T cell repertoires in aging, cancer and after chemotherapy. Looking at the study overall: Six age groups, ranging from 30 or younger to 70 or older, included the donors. Repeat sampling of healthy donors over several months to years showed clear clonal overlap.

TCR beta rearrangements were amplified from peripheral blood genomic DNA. A mixed TRB-A/B primer pool amplified rearranged TRB by multiplex touch-down PCR. TCRdb recomputed calls from the multiplex PCR reads with MiXCR, one row per CDR3 protein. The table lists some 4,000 distinct CDR3 sequences, 25% to 35% of them singletons. Trimming pared 1 base from V and 2 bases from J, leaving 11 bases between. Germline V gene data show CDR1 as LNHDA and CDR2 as SQIVND (reference sequence). The CDR3 contains 15 residues. V usage is TRBV19 and J usage is TRBJ1-1; TRBD1 might be the D (6 bases). The source of this sequence is a human donor in good health. Sequenced sample: blood. CDR3 sequence: CASSIGRGLNTEAFF. The CDR3 bases are TGTGCCAGTAGTATAGGCAGGGGACTTAACACTGAAGCTTTCTTT.